The T cell receptor beta chain under discussion was sequenced for a study of shared clonotypes between healthy human individuals. Study-level information: There were three CD4 naive, three CD4 memory, two CD8 naive and one CD8 memory plates per donor.

Data came from immunoSEQ multiplex PCR; TCRdb stores just in-frame clones and leaves some out. The top ten hold about 1.5% of the sample, which has over a million clones, approximately 76% seen once. With respect to this clone: Its antigen remains unidentified.

Broader study findings: Against clonotypes common to all four donors, non-shared ones had lower generation probabilities. Among donors, sharing of clonotypes was expected to be affected by sequencing depth. Memory subsets generally showed lower estimated richness than naive subsets.

Germline V gene lookup returns CDR1 ENHRY and CDR2 SYGVKD. The V and J ends lost 11 bases and 0 bases respectively, with 4 bases between them. The CDR3 spans 11 residues. This TCR derives from a man younger than 35 in good health. The sequenced sample was memory CD4+ T cells sorted from blood. As for subset: CD45RA-negative fraction. The chain joins TRBV10-3 to TRBJ2-2; D gene ambiguous. The CDR3 DNA sequence: TGTGCCTCCTCGAACACCGGGGAGCTGTTTTTT. It encodes CASSNTGELFF.